This entry lists 12 T cell receptor beta chains sequenced from one sample in a study of Graves' ophthalmopathy and Graves' hyperthyroidism. RNA transcripts were the source from which TCR beta CDR3 regions were amplified. RT-PCR with HTBI primers came first, then second-round multiplex PCR. TCRdb redid the calling of the multiplex PCR reads with MiXCR, one entry per CDR3 protein. The table shows under 800,000 distinct CDR3 sequences, with 20% to 25% occurring only once. Sequencing used peripheral blood. All receptors come from a woman between 18 and 29 years old with stable Graves' hyperthyroidism. Some clones in this sample may be carry-over from other donors' samples.

The chain uses TRBV28 and TRBJ2-7; TRBD2 aligns across 9 bases. This CDR3 comprises 14 residues. The V gene end was trimmed by 6 bases and the J gene end by 6 bases; junction bases not matched to a gene: 9. Germline V gene data show CDR1 as MDHEN and CDR2 as SYDVKM. CDR3 nucleotide sequence: TGTGCCAGCAGCCTTATAGCGGGAGCAAGCGAGCAGTACTTC. This codes for CASSLIAGASEQYF.

The V gene is TRBV28, the J gene TRBJ1-3; D unresolved. With 3 bases removed from V and 4 bases from J, the gap between germline ends came to 10 bases. The CDR3 consists of 14 residues. Germline assignment: CDR1 MDHEN and CDR2 SYDVKM. In DNA, the CDR3 is TGTGCCAGCAGTTTTAGCCTCGGGGGAAACACCATATATTTT. Translating gives CASSFSLGGNTIYF.

The rearrangement joins TRBV5-5 to TRBJ1-1; D gene uncertain. The V gene lost 2 bases and the J gene lost 1 base, with 9 bases spanning the gap. CDR3 length: 14 residues. CDR1 and CDR2 from the germline V gene are SGHKS and YYEKEE (reference sequence). The CDR3 region is CASSFSRGNTEAFF. DNA for the CDR3: TGTGCCAGCAGCTTCTCCCGGGGGAACACTGAAGCTTTCTTT.

The count of this clonotype is one. The V and J genes are TRBV28 and TRBJ2-7; 9 bases match TRBD1. The CDR3 contains 15 residues. Per germline, CDR1 MDHEN and CDR2 SYDVKM. J was trimmed by 3 bases and V by 5 bases; bases with no gene match: 8. CDR3 bases: TGTGCCAGCAGTATTTCCGGGACAGGGTTCTACGAGCAGTACTTC. Translated: CASSISGTGFYEQYF.

A few counts support this clonotype. This chain links TRBV20-1 with TRBJ2-1; 9 positions match TRBD1. V lost 1 base to trimming and J lost 6 bases; unmatched junction nucleotides: 7. Germline CDR1 reads DFQATT; CDR2 reads SNEGSKA (reference sequence). This CDR3 has 15 amino acids. The CDR3 region is CSARGEETGGNEQFF. The CDR3, as DNA: TGCAGTGCTAGAGGCGAGGAGACAGGGGGCAATGAGCAGTTCTTC.

This chain connects TRBV20-1 to TRBJ1-1, with TRBD1 matching 7 bases. The germline V gene encodes CDR1 DFQATT and CDR2 SNEGSKA (reference sequence). V shed 5 bases, J shed 1 base, and the junction held 7 bases outside the gene matches. The CDR3 has 14 amino acids. CDR3 bases: TGCAGTGCTGGGTCGGACAGGTCGAACACTGAAGCTTTCTTT. As protein: CSAGSDRSNTEAFF.

This sequence joins TRBV6-2 or TRBV6-3 and TRBJ1-2; D is ambiguous. Germline CDR1 is MNHEY and CDR2 is SVGEGT. CDR3 size: 12 residues. The ends were cut back, 2 bases at V and 5 bases at J, with 6 bases in the middle. The CDR3 nucleotides read TGTGCCAGCAGTTACGACACGTATGGCTACACCTTC. Translating gives CASSYDTYGYTF.

This clonotype was recorded at least ten times. This chain connects TRBV20-1 to TRBJ2-5, with D perhaps assigned TRBD1 or TRBD2 (6 bases each). Germline V gives CDR1 DFQATT, CDR2 SNEGSKA (reference sequence). The V end lost 0 bases, the J end lost 5 bases, and 31 bases lay between the germline ends. There are 20 residues in the CDR3. Here the CDR3 reads CSARDPGSFAGTGGKETQYF. In DNA, the CDR3 is TGCAGTGCTAGAGATCCGGGTAGCTTCGCAGGTACCGGGGGCAAGGAGACCCAGTACTTC.

Only a few counts were recorded for this clonotype. The rearrangement links TRBV16 to TRBJ1-3, with D uncertain. This CDR3 has 16 residues. Germline loops: CDR1 KGHSY, CDR2 FQNENV. V was shortened by 1 base and J by 0 bases, with 10 bases between the two germline ends. CDR3: CASSQYGRFSGNTIYF. Written as DNA, the CDR3 is TGTGCCAGCAGCCAATACGGACGGTTCTCTGGAAACACCATATATTTT.

This clonotype was counted many times. This rearrangement joins TRBV11-2 to TRBJ2-5; D is unclear. There are 17 residues in the CDR3. The germline V gene encodes CDR1 SGHAT and CDR2 FQNNGV. V gave up 0 bases and J gave up 5 bases, with 19 bases separating them. This chain's CDR3 is CASSLDVQEQAWETQYF. Written as DNA, the CDR3 is TGTGCCAGCAGCTTAGATGTTCAGGAGCAGGCTTGGGAGACCCAGTACTTC.

The chain couples TRBV5-1 to TRBJ2-5, with D maybe TRBD2 (7 bases). Germline-derived CDR1 and CDR2 are SGHRS and YFSETQ. V was clipped by 4 bases and J by 5 bases, with 18 bases between them. CDR3 length equals 15 residues. The CDR3 loop is CASSPPGGLGETQYF. The CDR3 nucleotides are TGCGCCAGCAGCCCCCCGGGGGGCCTGGGGGAGACCCAGTACTTC.

There are many counts of this clonotype. V and J are TRBV12-3 or TRBV12-4 and TRBJ2-7, with D perhaps matching TRBD2 (5 bases). The CDR3 consists of 12 residues. Trimming pared 7 bases from V and 7 bases from J, leaving 14 bases between. The CDR3 coding sequence is TGTGCCAGCATGGGCCTCCCGGGAGAGCAGTACTTC. It encodes CASMGLPGEQYF.